Listed below are T cell receptor beta chains from one sample, sequenced in a study of human T cells and chemical hapten exposure. From the RACE reads, TCRdb called clonotypes with MiXCR, one entry per CDR3 protein. The sample records approximately 260,000 distinct CDR3 sequences, 7.7% being singletons. Sample: whole blood, taken in connection with sensitization to the hapten diphenylcyclopropenone (DPC). The receptors come from a young man with alopecia areata. Some clones in this sample may be carry-over from other donors' samples. Each CDR3 is given with its conserved first and last residue. Fields, in order: J gene, D gene, clone size, V gene, CDR3 protein, CDR3 DNA. A D gene is named only where the DNA matches it firmly. Clone size is stated in some rows and not others, as once, few, many or a class when expanded.

TRBJ2-3	-	few	TRBV12-3/TRBV12-4	CAEGTDTQYF	TGTGCCGAGGGGACAGATACGCAGTATTTT
TRBJ2-5	TRBD1	many	TRBV5-8	CASSPDRAETQYF	TGTGCCAGCAGCCCGGACAGGGCAGAGACCCAGTACTTC
TRBJ2-1	-	many	TRBV7-9	CASSRDDRLSNEQFF	TGTGCCAGCAGCCGGGATGACAGATTATCCAATGAGCAGTTCTTC
TRBJ2-2	-	few	TRBV20-1	CSATRQTENTGELFF	TGCAGTGCTACAAGACAGACCGAGAACACCGGGGAGCTGTTTTTT
TRBJ1-1	-	few	TRBV25-1	CASSRTEFNTEAFF	TGTGCCAGCAGCCGGACAGAGTTTAACACTGAAGCTTTCTTT
TRBJ1-1	TRBD1	many	TRBV29-1	CSGRTGNTEAFF	TGCAGCGGGAGGACAGGGAACACTGAAGCTTTCTTT
TRBJ2-3	TRBD1	few	TRBV4-3	CASSQGSGTGGAGTDTQYF	TGCGCCAGCAGCCAAGGGTCTGGGACAGGGGGCGCTGGGACAGATACGCAGTATTTT
TRBJ2-3	-	few	TRBV7-2	CASSREVLYTDTQYF	TGTGCCAGCAGCCGAGAAGTCCTTTACACAGATACGCAGTATTTT
TRBJ2-3	-	many	TRBV2	CASSGGQPITDTQYF	TGTGCCAGCAGTGGCGGACAGCCGATCACAGATACGCAGTATTTT
TRBJ1-5	-	few	TRBV4-2	CASSSETGYSNQPQHF	TGTGCCAGCAGCTCCGAGACAGGTTATAGCAATCAGCCCCAGCATTTT
TRBJ2-1	TRBD2	few	TRBV28	CASSLAGTSDEQFF	TGTGCCAGCAGTTTAGCCGGGACTAGCGATGAGCAGTTCTTC
TRBJ1-2	-	few	TRBV5-1	CASSQGTAGYGYTF	TGCGCCAGCAGCCAAGGGACGGCAGGCTATGGCTACACCTTC
TRBJ1-6	-	few	TRBV7-3	CASSLSELNSPLHF	TGTGCCAGCAGCTTATCGGAGCTAAATTCACCCCTCCACTTT
TRBJ2-3	-	many	TRBV7-2	CASSLFTDTQYF	TGTGCCAGCAGCTTATTCACAGATACGCAGTATTTT
TRBJ2-3	-	-	TRBV6-1	CASSEVASSLYAQYF	TGTGCCAGCAGTGAAGTCGCGTCCTCCCTTTACGCGCAGTATTTT
TRBJ2-1	TRBD1	-	TRBV7-6	CASSLGMDRAYEQFF	TGTGCCAGCAGCTTAGGGATGGACAGGGCATATGAGCAGTTCTTC
TRBJ2-2	-	few	TRBV27	CASSFGGATGELFF	TGTGCCAGCAGTTTCGGCGGGGCCACCGGGGAGCTGTTTTTT
TRBJ1-2	-	many	TRBV11-1	CASSFRRGNYGYTF	TGTGCCAGCAGCTTCCGCAGGGGTAACTATGGCTACACCTTC
TRBJ1-1	-	-	TRBV5-1	CASSPQGPEAFF	TGCGCCAGCAGCCCACAAGGGCCAGAAGCTTTCTTT
TRBJ1-1	TRBD1	many	TRBV5-6	CASSPGGAGSTEAFF	TGTGCCAGCAGCCCAGGGGGCGCGGGGAGCACTGAAGCTTTCTTT
TRBJ2-2	-	-	TRBV6-4	CASSDKNTGELFF	TGTGCCAGCAGTGACAAGAACACCGGGGAGCTGTTTTTT
TRBJ1-6	-	few	TRBV10-3	CAISGERDSPLHF	TGTGCCATCTCGGGGGAAAGGGATTCACCCCTCCACTTT
TRBJ2-1	TRBD2	-	TRBV12-3/TRBV12-4	CASSFSPTGGLNEQFF	TGTGCCAGCAGTTTTTCCCCAACGGGGGGGCTCAATGAGCAGTTCTTC
TRBJ1-4	-	few	TRBV20-1	CSARDLRSREKLFF	TGCAGTGCTAGAGATTTGAGGAGTAGGGAAAAACTGTTTTTT
TRBJ2-3	-	-	TRBV5-4	CASSVLFGTDTQYF	TGTGCCAGCAGCGTTCTATTTGGGACAGATACGCAGTATTTT
TRBJ1-2	-	-	TRBV4-3	CASSQDDDRNYGYTF	TGCGCCAGCAGCCAAGATGATGACAGAAACTATGGCTACACCTTC
TRBJ1-6	-	many	TRBV6-6	CASSVDSYNSPLHF	TGTGCCAGCAGTGTTGACTCCTATAATTCACCCCTCCACTTT
TRBJ1-5	-	few	TRBV28	CASSLSSNQPQHF	TGTGCCAGCAGTTTAAGTAGCAATCAGCCCCAGCATTTT
TRBJ2-4	-	-	TRBV4-3	CASSQDSDSLIAKNIQYF	TGCGCCAGCAGCCAAGATTCCGACAGCTTAATAGCCAAAAACATTCAGTACTTC
TRBJ1-1	-	few	TRBV20-1	CSASSGEHTEAFF	TGCAGTGCTAGCTCCGGGGAGCACACTGAAGCTTTCTTT
TRBJ2-7	-	-	TRBV20-1	CSARWGSSYEQYF	TGCAGTGCTCGGTGGGGCAGCTCCTACGAGCAGTACTTC
TRBJ2-3	-	many	TRBV24-1	CATSDGAVDTQYF	TGTGCCACCAGTGATGGAGCGGTAGATACGCAGTATTTT
TRBJ2-6	-	few	TRBV7-3	CASSEKASRSGANVLTF	TGTGCCAGCAGCGAAAAGGCGTCGCGATCTGGGGCCAACGTCCTGACTTTC
TRBJ1-1	-	many	TRBV5-1	CASSEGSGIAFF	TGCGCCAGCAGCGAGGGGAGCGGGATTGCTTTCTTT
TRBJ2-7	-	many	TRBV14	CASSPRIDEQYF	TGTGCCAGCAGCCCGCGAATCGACGAGCAGTACTTC